This T cell receptor beta chain was recorded in a study of T cells after yellow fever vaccination. Points from the study as a whole: In FACS-sorted repertoires, abundant clonotypes from the bulk population could appear as contaminants. At 95% to 98% for CD4 and about 91% for CD8, most primary-vaccination clones showed up again after the booster. Though it reached lower strength, the secondary response hit its peak faster, day 5 versus 15.

Trimming stripped 2 bases from V and 8 bases from J, with 11 bases between. The germline CDR1 and CDR2 sequences are SGHDT and YYEEEE. The CDR3 contains 13 residues. MiXCR, run by TCRdb on the 5' RACE reads, gives a single entry per CDR3 protein. The sample has around 310,000 distinct CDR3 sequences, 3.6% seen once. Note on this clonotype: As yet, its antigen is unknown.

V gene TRBV5-6 combines with J gene TRBJ2-1; TRBD2 might be the D (6 bases). This TCR was recovered from a young man who received the YFV17D yellow fever vaccine. Sequencing was performed on PBMCs, taken on the day of the yellow fever booster vaccination. This CDR3 reads CASSFSRRDEQFF. The CDR3 DNA is TGTGCCAGCAGCTTCAGCAGGAGGGATGAGCAGTTCTTC.